The clone carrying this TCR beta chain has a count of ten or more. This specimen belongs to a study of patients and donors after allogeneic stem cell transplantation. This CDR3 contains 16 residues. Trimming removed 7 bases from V and 6 bases from J; junction bases left unmatched: 15. MiXCR was run by TCRdb on the RT-PCR reads, yielding one entry per CDR3 protein. The sample holds roughly 960,000 distinct CDR3 sequences; roughly 18% are singletons and the top ten take about 6%. The material sequenced was blood, either unsorted or a sorted T cell fraction (not recorded which). The clonotype comes from a human donor who was either an allogeneic HSCT recipient or a stem cell or donor lymphocyte infusion donor (not recorded which). It is not recorded whose cells these are; they may come from a transplant donor. The rearrangement uses TRBV12-3 or TRBV12-4 and TRBJ1-5; TRBD1 matches at 7 bases. The CDR3 sequence is CASKASKGQESQPQHF. CDR3 nucleotide sequence: TGTGCCAGCAAGGCCAGCAAAGGACAGGAGAGTCAGCCCCAGCATTTT.